This is a list of T cell receptor beta chains from one sample in a study of neoadjuvant anti-PD-1 for oral cavity cancer. The protocol was immunoSEQ multiplex PCR, while the TCRdb copy is restricted to in-frame clones and leaves out a portion. The table has roughly 16,000 clones, about 60% seen once; the top ten hold around 2.8%. Sequencing was performed on PBMCs, taken before nivolumab (anti-PD-1) treatment. Receptors originate from a person aged 40-85 years with oral cavity squamous cell carcinoma. The conserved cysteine and the conserved F or W are not part of the CDR3 here. D genes are given only for firm matches.

v_call	j_call	d_call	cdr3_aa
TRBV28	TRBJ2-7	TRBD2	ASSLPGLNFGEQY
TRBV2	TRBJ2-5	TRBD1	ASSTGVETQY
TRBV30	TRBJ1-5	TRBD1	AWSSTGTGTRQPQH
TRBV18	TRBJ2-7	-	ASSPRDTDYEQY
TRBV6-1	TRBJ1-4	TRBD1	ASNDRGPNEKLF
TRBV11-2	TRBJ2-7	TRBD1	ASSQGQGWEQY
TRBV7-9	TRBJ2-1	-	ASSLWRDSDGHNEQF
TRBV11-1	TRBJ2-1	TRBD1	ASRGDRFPQQF
TRBV5-5	TRBJ1-3	-	ASSFLTGYSGNTIY
TRBV7-9	TRBJ1-1	-	ASSHMDGSEAF
TRBV15	TRBJ2-1	-	ATSRGYSEQF
TRBV30	TRBJ1-3	-	AWSDDRAPSGNTIY
TRBV10-1	TRBJ2-3	-	ASGGDSTDTQY
TRBV5-6	TRBJ2-3	-	ASSLVPDRFNTDTQY
TRBV19	TRBJ2-7	-	ASSIKGYEQY
TRBV30	TRBJ2-1	TRBD1	ACLNQGAVPQF
TRBV5-6	TRBJ2-2	-	ASSFWGPNTGELF
TRBV5-1	TRBJ1-1	TRBD1	ASSTGQGLNTEAF
TRBV5-1	TRBJ2-1	-	ASSGGMANEQF
TRBV30	TRBJ1-4	-	AWSVQGVTNEKLF
TRBV19	TRBJ1-1	-	ASSTLGREAF
TRBV6-5	TRBJ1-4	-	ASSYSFESEKLF
TRBV5-1	TRBJ1-1	-	ASSARDLNTEAF
TRBV2	TRBJ2-2	-	ASTLTETGELF